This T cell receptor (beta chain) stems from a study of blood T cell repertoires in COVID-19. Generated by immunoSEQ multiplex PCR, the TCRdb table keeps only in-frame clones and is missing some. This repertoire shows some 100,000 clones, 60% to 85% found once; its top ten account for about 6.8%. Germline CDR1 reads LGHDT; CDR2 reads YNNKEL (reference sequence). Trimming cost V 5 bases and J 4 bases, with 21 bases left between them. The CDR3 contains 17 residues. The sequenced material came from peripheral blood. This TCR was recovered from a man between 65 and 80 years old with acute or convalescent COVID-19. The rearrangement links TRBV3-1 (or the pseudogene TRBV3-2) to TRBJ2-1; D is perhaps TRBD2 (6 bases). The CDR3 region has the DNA TGTGCCAGCAGCATTAAGCGCGGGACTCCGGGGTACAATGAGCAGTTCTTC. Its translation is CASSIKRGTPGYNEQFF.